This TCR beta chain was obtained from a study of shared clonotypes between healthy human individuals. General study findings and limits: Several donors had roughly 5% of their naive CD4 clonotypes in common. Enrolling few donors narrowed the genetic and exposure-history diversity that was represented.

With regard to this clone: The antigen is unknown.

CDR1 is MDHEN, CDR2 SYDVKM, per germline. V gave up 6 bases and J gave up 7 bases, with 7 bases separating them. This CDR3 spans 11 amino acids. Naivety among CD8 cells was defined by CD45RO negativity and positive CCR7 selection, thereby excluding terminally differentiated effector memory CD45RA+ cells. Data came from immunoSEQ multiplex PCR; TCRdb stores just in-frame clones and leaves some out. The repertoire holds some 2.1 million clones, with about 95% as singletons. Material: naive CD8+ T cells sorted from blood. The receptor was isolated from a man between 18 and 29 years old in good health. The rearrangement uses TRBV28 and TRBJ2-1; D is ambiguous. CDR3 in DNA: TGTGCCAGCAGATTCGGGAATGAGCAGTTCTTC. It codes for CASRFGNEQFF. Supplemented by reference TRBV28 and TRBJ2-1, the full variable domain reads DVKVTQSSRYLVKRTGEKVFLECVQDMDHENMFWYRQDPGLGLRLIYFSYDVKMKEKGDIPEGYSVSREKKERFSLILESASTNQTSMYLCASRFGNEQFFGPGTRLTVL.